These T cell receptor beta chains were read from a single sample in a study of cytomegalovirus exposure and HLA in healthy donors. Method: immunoSEQ multiplex PCR; TCRdb's copy keeps in-frame clones and lacks some. The table shows roughly 240,000 clones, with over 80% occurring only once. Source material: PBMCs. The receptors originated from a woman between 40 and 55 years old in good health and CMV-seropositive. Both conserved end residues are part of each CDR3. A D gene is named only where the DNA matches it firmly. A row's size may be missing; if present it is once, few, many or a size class.

V	D	size	J	DNA	CDR3
TRBV5-1	.	once	TRBJ1-2	TGCGCCAGCAGCCCGACTGGGAACTATGGCTACACCTTC	CASSPTGNYGYTF
TRBV5-1	.	.	TRBJ1-6	TGCGCCAGCAGCTTGGTCTCTAACACCCAGGGTTTGAATTCCCCCCTCCACTTT	CASSLVSNTQGLNSPLHF
TRBV13	TRBD1	.	TRBJ1-6	TGTGCCAGCAGCTCGACAGGGTCCAATTCACCCCTCCACTTT	CASSSTGSNSPLHF
TRBV6-5	.	.	TRBJ1-2	TGTGCCAGCAGCCCCGGGACTAACTATGGCTACACCTTC	CASSPGTNYGYTF
TRBV25-1	.	.	TRBJ2-2	TGTGCCAGCAGTGGCCATGCAGGGGTCAAAACGAACACCGGGGAGCTGTTTTTT	CASSGHAGVKTNTGELFF
TRBV5-1	TRBD2	.	TRBJ2-1	TGCGCCAGCAGCTATAGCGGGGCCACCTACAATGAGCAGTTCTTC	CASSYSGATYNEQFF
TRBV6-6	.	.	TRBJ1-2	TGTGCCAGCAGTTTTGGGACACCCGCTAACTATGGCTACACCTTC	CASSFGTPANYGYTF
TRBV10-3	TRBD2	.	TRBJ2-5	TGTGCCATCAGTGGTACAATAACGACTAGCGGGGGGGCGGGAGAGACCCAGTACTTC	CAISGTITTSGGAGETQYF
TRBV27	.	once	TRBJ1-4	TGTGCCAGCAGTCTCCGGCGGGGGCAGGTTGGGGAAAAACTGTTTTTT	CASSLRRGQVGEKLFF
TRBV5-1	TRBD1	.	TRBJ1-3	TGCGCCAGCAGCTTGCCAGGGGGGACTGGAAACACCATATATTTT	CASSLPGGTGNTIYF
TRBV11-3	.	.	TRBJ1-2	TGTGCCAGCAGCCAAGGCGGACATCTATTGGGCTACACCTTC	CASSQGGHLLGYTF
TRBV7-2	.	.	TRBJ2-3	TGTGCCAGCACCACCAGGGGCGCCACAGATACGCAGTATTTT	CASTTRGATDTQYF
TRBV9	.	.	TRBJ1-1	TGTGCCAGCAGCGGCGGCGGGGGACGCCCCGTAGAAGCTTTCTTT	CASSGGGGRPVEAFF
TRBV15	.	few	TRBJ2-7	TGTGCCACCAGCAGAGATCAGGGGTTCTCCTACGAGCAGTACTTC	CATSRDQGFSYEQYF
TRBV9	TRBD2	.	TRBJ2-7	TGTGCCAGCAGCGCCGGGACTAGCGGGGGGGCCTACGAGCAGTACTTC	CASSAGTSGGAYEQYF
TRBV7-3	TRBD2	.	TRBJ2-1	TGTGCCAGCAGCCCCCCGGGTGGGACTAGCAGGAAGGCGCAGTTCTTC	CASSPPGGTSRKAQFF
TRBV9	.	once	TRBJ2-1	TGTGCCAGCAGCGTAGGCCCTAGAAGATCCTACAATGAGCAGTTCTTC	CASSVGPRRSYNEQFF
TRBV7-8	.	.	TRBJ2-7	TGTGCCAGCAGTTCTCCTGACAGGCAGGCTTTGTACGAGCAGTACTTC	CASSSPDRQALYEQYF
TRBV7-9	.	few	TRBJ2-1	TGTGCCAGCAGCTTAGCGACAGATGAGCAGTTCTTC	CASSLATDEQFF
TRBV5-6	TRBD2	.	TRBJ2-7	TGTGCCAGCAGCCCTGGGACTAGCGGGAGGGTGAGCTACGAGCAGTACTTC	CASSPGTSGRVSYEQYF
TRBV4-3	.	.	TRBJ2-1	TGCGCCAGCAGCCAGAGAGAGAGAGGGAAACATAATGAGCAGTTCTTC	CASSQRERGKHNEQFF
TRBV30	TRBD1	.	TRBJ2-7	TGTGCCTGGAGCCGGGACAGGGAGCAGTACTTC	CAWSRDREQYF
TRBV6-5	TRBD1	.	TRBJ1-2	TGTGCCAGCAGTTACTCTTCAGGGGGTGGCTACACCTTC	CASSYSSGGGYTF
TRBV27	.	.	TRBJ1-2	TGTGCCAGCAGGCCTCAGTCCCTACTAAGGGGTGGCTACACCTTC	CASRPQSLLRGGYTF
TRBV10-3	TRBD1	.	TRBJ1-1	TGTGCCATCACCGAACCCGGGACAGATGGGAACACTGAAGCTTTCTTT	CAITEPGTDGNTEAFF
TRBV7-9	.	.	TRBJ1-1	TGTGCCAGCTCCGACTCCTGGACAGTTGAAGCTTTCTTT	CASSDSWTVEAFF
TRBV7-2	.	.	TRBJ2-7	TGTGCCAGCAGCCCCGACAGGCCCTACGAGCAGTACTTC	CASSPDRPYEQYF
TRBV9	.	.	TRBJ1-2	TGTGCCAGCAGCTACAGACGGGACACAGGTGGGGCTAACTATGGCTACACCTTC	CASSYRRDTGGANYGYTF
TRBV2	.	.	TRBJ2-4	TGTGCCAGCAGTGAGAACAACTACCCCTTAGCCAAAAACATTCAGTACTTC	CASSENNYPLAKNIQYF
TRBV7-2	.	.	TRBJ2-7	TGTGCCAGCAGCTTAGCCCCGGGACAACTTTACGAGCAGTACTTC	CASSLAPGQLYEQYF
TRBV11-2	.	.	TRBJ1-5	TGTGCCAGCAGCTTAGGATCGGGGATAGATAGCAATCAGCCCCAGCATTTT	CASSLGSGIDSNQPQHF
TRBV19	TRBD1	.	TRBJ2-7	TGTGCCAGTAGTATGAGGTCCCGGGACAGGGATGGGCTCTACGAGCAGTACTTC	CASSMRSRDRDGLYEQYF
TRBV6-5	TRBD1	.	TRBJ1-5	TGTGCCAGCAGTTCAGGACAGGGGAATCAGCCCCAGCATTTT	CASSSGQGNQPQHF
TRBV4-1	TRBD2	.	TRBJ2-3	TGCGCCAGCAGCCAAACCGGGACTAGCGGGAATTTGTTTACAGATACGCAGTATTTT	CASSQTGTSGNLFTDTQYF
TRBV2	TRBD1	.	TRBJ2-2	TGTGCCAGCATGGCCCGGGGACAGGCCTTGACGGGGGAGCTGTTTTTT	CASMARGQALTGELFF
TRBV5-1	.	.	TRBJ1-1	TGCGCCAGCAGTCACGGGTGGAGGACTGAAGCTTTCTTT	CASSHGWRTEAFF
TRBV6-5	TRBD2	.	TRBJ2-7	TGTGCCAGCACTCGGACTAGTCTCCCCGAGCAGTACTTC	CASTRTSLPEQYF
TRBV10-3	TRBD2	.	TRBJ2-2	TGTGCCATCACCGCCGGTGCGGGAGGGCCCACCGGGGAGCTGTTTTTT	CAITAGAGGPTGELFF
TRBV30	TRBD1	once	TRBJ1-6	TGTGCCTATCGAGAAGGGGGCAGGGATAATTCCCCCCTCCACTTT	CAYREGGRDNSPLHF
TRBV29-1	TRBD1	few	TRBJ1-5	TGCAGCGTAAAGACAGGGAGCAATCAGCCCCAGCATTTT	CSVKTGSNQPQHF
TRBV19	TRBD1	.	TRBJ1-1	TGTGCCAGTAGTACGGATCAGCGGGACAGGGCGAACACTGAAGCTTTCTTT	CASSTDQRDRANTEAFF
TRBV5-5	.	.	TRBJ2-4	TGTGCCAGCAGCTTTGCGGGGATGGCAGGTGTGAACATTCAGTACTTC	CASSFAGMAGVNIQYF